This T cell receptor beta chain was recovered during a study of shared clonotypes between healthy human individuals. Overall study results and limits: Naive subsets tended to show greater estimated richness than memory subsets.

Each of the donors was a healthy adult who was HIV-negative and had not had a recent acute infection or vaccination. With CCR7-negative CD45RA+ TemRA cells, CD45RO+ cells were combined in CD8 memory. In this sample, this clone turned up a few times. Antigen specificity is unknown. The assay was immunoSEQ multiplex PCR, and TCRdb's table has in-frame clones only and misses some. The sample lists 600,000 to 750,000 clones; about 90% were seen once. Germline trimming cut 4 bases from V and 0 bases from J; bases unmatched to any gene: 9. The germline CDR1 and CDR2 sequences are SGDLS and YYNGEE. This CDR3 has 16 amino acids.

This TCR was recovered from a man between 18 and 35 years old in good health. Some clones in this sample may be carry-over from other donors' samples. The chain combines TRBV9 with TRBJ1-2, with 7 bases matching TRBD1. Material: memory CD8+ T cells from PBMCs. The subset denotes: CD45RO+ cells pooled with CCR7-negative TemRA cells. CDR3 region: CASSPVDRVANYGYTF. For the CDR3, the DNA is TGTGCCAGCAGCCCCGTAGACAGGGTGGCTAACTATGGCTACACCTTC.